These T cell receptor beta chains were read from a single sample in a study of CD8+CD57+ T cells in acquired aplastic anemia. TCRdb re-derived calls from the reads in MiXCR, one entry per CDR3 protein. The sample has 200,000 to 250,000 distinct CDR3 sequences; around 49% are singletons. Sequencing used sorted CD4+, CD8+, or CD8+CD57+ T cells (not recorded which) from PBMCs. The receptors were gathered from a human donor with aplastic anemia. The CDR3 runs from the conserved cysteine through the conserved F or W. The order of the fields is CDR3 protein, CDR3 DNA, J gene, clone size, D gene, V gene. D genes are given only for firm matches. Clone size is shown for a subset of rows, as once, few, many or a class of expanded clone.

CDR3 protein: CATGSPSGENTEAFF; CDR3 DNA: TGTGCCACCGGCAGTCCGTCGGGCGAGAACACTGAAGCTTTCTTT; J gene: TRBJ1-1; clone size: .; D gene: .; V gene: TRBV10-3
CDR3 protein: CASSLDRASGNEQFF; CDR3 DNA: TGTGCCAGCAGCTTAGATAGGGCTAGCGGCAATGAGCAGTTCTTC; J gene: TRBJ2-1; clone size: .; D gene: TRBD2; V gene: TRBV11-3
CDR3 protein: CASSESLAGETQYF; CDR3 DNA: TGTGCCAGCAGTGAGTCTCTAGCGGGCGAGACCCAGTACTTC; J gene: TRBJ2-5; clone size: many; D gene: TRBD2; V gene: TRBV2
CDR3 protein: CASSDSDSTDTQYF; CDR3 DNA: TGTGCCAGCAGTGATTCTGATTCCACAGATACGCAGTATTTT; J gene: TRBJ2-3; clone size: .; D gene: .; V gene: TRBV2
CDR3 protein: CASSPWTANTEAFF; CDR3 DNA: TGTGCCAGCAGCCCCTGGACAGCTAACACTGAAGCTTTCTTT; J gene: TRBJ1-1; clone size: few; D gene: .; V gene: TRBV3-1
CDR3 protein: CASSDSNGDCTDTQYF; CDR3 DNA: TGTGCCAGCAGTGACTCGAACGGGGACTGCACAGATACGCAGTATTTT; J gene: TRBJ2-3; clone size: .; D gene: .; V gene: TRBV6-1
CDR3 protein: CASSLEGPHEQYF; CDR3 DNA: TGTGCCAGCAGCTTGGAGGGTCCCCACGAGCAGTACTTC; J gene: TRBJ2-7; clone size: .; D gene: .; V gene: TRBV7-2
CDR3 protein: CASSLAGTGGWNQPQHF; CDR3 DNA: TGTGCCAGCAGTTTAGCGGGGACAGGGGGATGGAATCAGCCCCAGCATTTT; J gene: TRBJ1-5; clone size: .; D gene: TRBD1; V gene: TRBV12-3/TRBV12-4
CDR3 protein: CASSDSAGNTGELFF; CDR3 DNA: TGTGCCAGCAGTGACTCAGCAGGGAACACCGGGGAGCTGTTTTTT; J gene: TRBJ2-2; clone size: .; D gene: .; V gene: TRBV6-4
CDR3 protein: CASRPVGGRGGTEAFF; CDR3 DNA: TGTGCCAGTCGTCCGGTTGGGGGAAGGGGAGGTACTGAAGCTTTCTTT; J gene: TRBJ1-1; clone size: many; D gene: .; V gene: TRBV19
CDR3 protein: CASREGGKGYTF; CDR3 DNA: TGTGCCAGCAGAGAGGGGGGTAAGGGCTACACCTTC; J gene: TRBJ1-2; clone size: many; D gene: .; V gene: TRBV2
CDR3 protein: CAPKGLAGGASSYEQYF; CDR3 DNA: TGTGCCCCTAAGGGACTAGCGGGGGGCGCTAGCTCCTACGAGCAGTACTTC; J gene: TRBJ2-7; clone size: .; D gene: TRBD2; V gene: TRBV15